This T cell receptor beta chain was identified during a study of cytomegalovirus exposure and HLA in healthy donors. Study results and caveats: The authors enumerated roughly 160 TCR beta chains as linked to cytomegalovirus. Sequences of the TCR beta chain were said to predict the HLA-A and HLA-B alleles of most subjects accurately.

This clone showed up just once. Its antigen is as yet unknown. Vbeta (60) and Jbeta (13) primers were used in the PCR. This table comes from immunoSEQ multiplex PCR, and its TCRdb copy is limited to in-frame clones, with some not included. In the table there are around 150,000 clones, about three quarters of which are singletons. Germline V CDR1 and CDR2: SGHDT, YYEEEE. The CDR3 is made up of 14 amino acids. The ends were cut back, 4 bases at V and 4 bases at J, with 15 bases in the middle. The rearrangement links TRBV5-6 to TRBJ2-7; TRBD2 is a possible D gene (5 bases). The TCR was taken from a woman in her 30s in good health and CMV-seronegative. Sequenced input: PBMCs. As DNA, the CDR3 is TGTGCCAGCAGCCAGAAACTAGGGTATTACGAGCAGTACTTC. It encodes CASSQKLGYYEQYF.